This T cell receptor beta chain was sequenced for a study of T cell repertoires in cytomegalovirus infection (dated by TCRdb to 2018 to 2020). With regard to the full study: Donor HLA type was relevant to the analysis, as public TCR beta signatures indicated carriage of CMV infection together with the matching HLA type.

The instrument was an Illumina HiSeq 1500. The public reads were reprocessed in TCRdb via fastp at Q25 and MiXCR, keeping in-frame beta chains. Identical CDR3 protein sequences are pooled into one entry, listed with their most common genes and DNA. In all, the sample holds 630,000 or so distinct CDR3 sequences, and approximately 25% of those were seen once. The top ten clonotypes cover around 7.6% of the sample. General conclusions and limits of the study: In both this cohort and an independent approximately 350-donor cohort, the cumulative frequency of public TCR beta family members distinguished carriers of CMV infection plus the relevant HLA type. The ex vivo response was dominated by HLA-C-restricted CMV-specific TCR beta clonotypes, which also provided the single most frequent clonotype in two of eight donors.

From the germline V gene, CDR1 is SQVTM and CDR2 is ANQGSEA. Trimming accounts for 6 bases at V and 5 bases at J, while the number of junction bases matched to no gene is 7. The CDR3 has 14 amino acids, counting the end cysteine and phenylalanine. Just the 42-base CDR3 DNA is kept, in frame starting at base 1. Details on this clonotype: The target of this receptor is not known. No quality values exist for individual bases; no much larger clone is one base distant.

The receptor was isolated from a human donor in good health (CMV status not recorded). Some clones in this sample may be carry-over from other donors' samples. The specimen sequenced was CD8+ T cells from PBMCs. The V gene is TRBV29-1 and the J gene is TRBJ2-3; a stretch of 11 junction bases matches TRBD1. The CDR3 region has the sequence CSVAGTGGEDTQYF. The bases read TGCAGCGTCGCCGGGACAGGGGGGGAAGATACGCAGTATTTT.